This is a list of T cell receptor beta chains from one sample in a study of T cell repertoires in cytomegalovirus infection. Their specific antigens are unknown. MiXCR was run by TCRdb on the reads, yielding one entry per CDR3 protein. The sample lists 100,000 to 150,000 distinct CDR3 sequences, roughly a quarter occurring once. The sequencing sample was made of PBMCs, sequenced either directly or after in vitro stimulation (not recorded which). These receptors were obtained from a human donor in good health (CMV status not recorded). Some clones in this sample may be carry-over from other donors' samples. The CDR3 runs from the conserved cysteine through the conserved F or W. A D gene is named only where the DNA matches it firmly. Size tells how often a clone was seen (once, few, many) or the class of an expanded clone, and some rows leave it out.

d_gene,abundance,j_gene,v_gene,CDR3nt,CDR3aa
-,-,TRBJ1-5,TRBV28,TGTGCCAGTAGGACCCAGGACAGTCCGAGCAATCAGCCCCAGCATTTT,CASRTQDSPSNQPQHF
-,few,TRBJ1-1,TRBV12-3/TRBV12-4,TGTGCCAGCAGTTTCCTCCGGGGGGTGTTAGTAACTGAAGCTTTCTTT,CASSFLRGVLVTEAFF
-,few,TRBJ2-1,TRBV7-2,TGTGCCAGCAGCCCGGCCGGGGGCTCCGAGCAGTTCTTC,CASSPAGGSEQFF
TRBD1,-,TRBJ1-2,TRBV11-2,TGTGCCAGCAGCTTAGGGGACAGGATCCATGGCTACACCTTC,CASSLGDRIHGYTF
TRBD2,-,TRBJ2-5,TRBV10-3,TGTGCCATCAGCCCCGACGGCAGGGAGGGGGAGACCCAGTACTTC,CAISPDGREGETQYF
TRBD1,many,TRBJ1-6,TRBV12-3/TRBV12-4,TGTGCCAGCAGTCAGGGGGCTAAAAATTCACCCCTCCACTTT,CASSQGAKNSPLHF
TRBD1,many,TRBJ1-2,TRBV12-3/TRBV12-4,TGTGCCAGCAGTCCATCCGGGACAGGGAACTATGGCTACACCTTC,CASSPSGTGNYGYTF
TRBD1,once,TRBJ1-1,TRBV30,TGTGCCTGGAGTTCGGGACAGCATTTACAAGCTTTCTTT,CAWSSGQHLQAFF
-,-,TRBJ1-1,TRBV6-5,TGTGCCAGCAGCCCCACCCTGGGGGGGAGCACTGAAGCTTTCTTT,CASSPTLGGSTEAFF
TRBD1,-,TRBJ2-5,TRBV7-2,TGTGCCAGCAGCTTCGACAGGGGGTCCCAAGAGACCCAGTACTTC,CASSFDRGSQETQYF
TRBD1,-,TRBJ1-1,TRBV4-3,TGCGCCAGCAGCCAATATCTAGACAGGGCCAACACTGAAGCTTTCTTT,CASSQYLDRANTEAFF
-,few,TRBJ2-3,TRBV28,TGTGCCAGCACCCTTAACCCGACACATACGCAGTATTTT,CASTLNPTHTQYF
-,-,TRBJ1-1,TRBV7-9,TGTGCCAGCAGCCCCCTCCTCTACTACACGAACACTGAAGCTTTCTTT,CASSPLLYYTNTEAFF
TRBD2,-,TRBJ2-7,TRBV20-1,TGCAGTGCTAGAGATGGGACTAGCGGAGGTTACGAGCAGTACTTC,CSARDGTSGGYEQYF
TRBD1,-,TRBJ1-5,TRBV5-4,TGTGCCAGCAGCTCGGGACAGGATAGCAATCAGCCCCAGCATTTT,CASSSGQDSNQPQHF
-,many,TRBJ2-5,TRBV12-5,TGTGCTAGTGGTTTGATAAGGGCGGAGACCCAGTACTTC,CASGLIRAETQYF
-,-,TRBJ1-1,TRBV6-5,TGTGCCAGCACCCCTACCCGGACTTCCAACACTGAAGCTTTCTTT,CASTPTRTSNTEAFF
-,few,TRBJ2-1,TRBV7-9,TGTGCCAGCAGCCGAAGCGGGTTCGGCACCTACAATGAGCAGTTCTTC,CASSRSGFGTYNEQFF
-,-,TRBJ2-7,TRBV20-1,TGCAGTGCTAGATGGCTAGGCTATGAGCAGTACTTC,CSARWLGYEQYF
-,-,TRBJ1-4,TRBV15,TGTGCCACCAGCAGAGGCGACAGCCGCAAACCCATTAATGAAAAACTGTTTTTT,CATSRGDSRKPINEKLFF
-,-,TRBJ1-1,TRBV5-4,TGTGCCAGCAGCTGGGGGGCTGAAGCTTTCTTT,CASSWGAEAFF
TRBD1,-,TRBJ1-5,TRBV30,TGTGCCTGGAGTCCTCTGACAGGGATGTATCAGCCCCAGCATTTT,CAWSPLTGMYQPQHF
-,-,TRBJ1-5,TRBV18,TGTGCCAGCTCACCACCGGGCCTGAGCAATCAGCCCCAGCATTTT,CASSPPGLSNQPQHF
-,few,TRBJ2-2,TRBV19,TGTGCCAGTAGTAACAGGGCCCCAATTCTCACCGGGGAGCTGTTTTTT,CASSNRAPILTGELFF
-,many,TRBJ2-3,TRBV7-2,TGTGCCAGCAGCTTAGCTGGAGGAGGTTCGTTAGATACGCAGTATTTT,CASSLAGGGSLDTQYF
TRBD2,-,TRBJ2-7,TRBV20-1,TGCAGTGCCCTGACTAGCGGGGGATGGTACAGCTACGAGCAGTACTTC,CSALTSGGWYSYEQYF
-,-,TRBJ2-1,TRBV20-1,TGCAGTGCTCCGAGAATTGAGGGCCCCTACAATGAGCAGTTCTTC,CSAPRIEGPYNEQFF
TRBD1,many,TRBJ2-2,TRBV30,TGTGCCTACCGCAGGGGGCGGATAAACACCGGGGAGCTGTTTTTT,CAYRRGRINTGELFF
TRBD2,few,TRBJ2-5,TRBV7-2,TGTGCCAGCAGCTTAGAACTAGCGGGAGTTCGTGGAGAGACCCAGTACTTC,CASSLELAGVRGETQYF
-,many,TRBJ1-2,TRBV4-2,TGTGCCAGCAGCCAAAGCACAGGCGGGGATGGCTACACCTTC,CASSQSTGGDGYTF
-,many,TRBJ2-4,TRBV7-6,TGTGCCAGCAGCTTATCCGGGGGTAACATTCAGTACTTC,CASSLSGGNIQYF
-,-,TRBJ2-7,TRBV20-1,TGCAGTGCCCAACTGGACGGACGCTACGAGCAGTACTTC,CSAQLDGRYEQYF
TRBD1,-,TRBJ2-1,TRBV4-3,TGCGCCAGCAGCGACAGGGAGAGCTCCTACAATGAGCAGTTCTTC,CASSDRESSYNEQFF
-,-,TRBJ2-3,TRBV29-1,TGCAGCGTTGACCCACCGAATGATACGCAGTATTTT,CSVDPPNDTQYF
-,-,TRBJ2-1,TRBV4-3,TGCGCCAGCAGCCCAGGGGTTCAGTTGAGGAGTGAGCAGTTCTTC,CASSPGVQLRSEQFF
-,many,TRBJ2-1,TRBV7-9,TGTGCCAGCAGCATAAAGGCGGGGACGAACAATGAGCAGTTCTTC,CASSIKAGTNNEQFF
-,few,TRBJ2-1,TRBV6-1,TGTGCCAGCGGAGCGATGGCGGGAATCTATGAGCAGTTCTTC,CASGAMAGIYEQFF
-,-,TRBJ2-2,TRBV7-2,TGTGCCAGCAGCTTAGATCCGGCTCTCGGCGGGGAGCTGTTTTTT,CASSLDPALGGELFF
-,-,TRBJ1-3,TRBV28,TGTGCCAGCAGTTTAGGGTTCGACACCATATATTTT,CASSLGFDTIYF
-,-,TRBJ2-6,TRBV10-3,TGTGCCATCAGTGAGCGCGACGGAAGCTCTGGGGCCAACGTCCTGACTTTC,CAISERDGSSGANVLTF
TRBD2,few,TRBJ2-7,TRBV10-3,TGTGCCATCAGTGAGTCGGCGGGCGGGAGGTCCTACGAGCAGTACTTC,CAISESAGGRSYEQYF
-,-,TRBJ2-6,TRBV5-4,TGTGCCAGCAGCCACCCCTTGGGGGCTGGGGCCAACGTCCTGACTTTC,CASSHPLGAGANVLTF
TRBD2,-,TRBJ2-1,TRBV19,TGTGCCAGTAGTAAATTGGGACTAGCGGGAGGATTTGCAAATGAGCAGTTCTTC,CASSKLGLAGGFANEQFF
TRBD2,many,TRBJ2-7,TRBV7-2,TGTGCCAGCAGCCTCCCCGGGAGGGGGACGAGAGAGCAGTACTTC,CASSLPGRGTREQYF
-,-,TRBJ2-2,TRBV6-4,TGTGCCAGCAGCGGAGACACCGGGGAGCTGTTTTTT,CASSGDTGELFF
TRBD1,-,TRBJ2-5,TRBV7-2,TGTGCCAGCAGCCTCCCGACAGGGTGGGAGACCCAGTACTTC,CASSLPTGWETQYF
-,-,TRBJ2-5,TRBV24-1,TGTGCCACCAGTGATTTGTTTGGGGAAGAGACCCAGTACTTC,CATSDLFGEETQYF